The 32 T cell receptor beta chains in this list originate from one sample, sequenced in a study of blood T cell repertoires in COVID-19. The table came from immunoSEQ multiplex PCR; TCRdb's copy has only in-frame clones and leaves some out. Among some 250,000 clones listed, about four fifths were seen once. Sequenced sample: peripheral blood. Receptors were obtained from a woman between 55 and 75 years old with active or convalescent COVID-19.

The CDR3: CASSSHRDRGRGNTEAFF. The CDR3 DNA follows: TGTGCCAGCAGCAGCCACAGGGACAGGGGGCGCGGGAACACTGAAGCTTTCTTT. The chain recombines TRBV21-1 with TRBJ1-1; the table gives TRBD1 as D, unverified against the DNA. TRBV21-1 is an annotated pseudogene. This CDR3 contains 18 residues.

This clone was seen more than once but under ten times. The CDR3 nucleotides are TGTGCCAGCAGCTTCGCGCGGGGGCCCGGGGAGCTGTTTTTT. Translating gives CASSFARGPGELFF. This chain links TRBV7-9 with TRBJ2-2; the D gene is possibly TRBD2 (7 bases). The germline V and J ends were trimmed by 3 bases and 6 bases, with 11 bases remaining between them. The CDR3 runs 14 residues. CDR1 is SEHNR and CDR2 is FQNEAQ in the germline V gene (reference sequence).

The CDR3 nucleotides are TGTGCCAGCAGCTCGCAGGGGGCCAATCGCGGGGGAGAGCAGTACTTC. Translating it yields CASSSQGANRGGEQYF. The chain links TRBV7-6 to TRBJ2-7; tentatively, D is TRBD1 (8 bases). V lost 4 bases, J lost 7 bases, and 23 bases lay in between. The CDR3 length is 16 residues. Germline CDR1 reads SGHVS; CDR2 reads FNYEAQ.

V and J are TRBV3-1 (or the pseudogene TRBV3-2) and TRBJ1-2; D is perhaps TRBD1 (5 bases). Trimming removed 4 bases from V and 4 bases from J, with 7 bases in between. The CDR3 consists of 12 residues. The germline V gene encodes CDR1 LGHDT and CDR2 YNNKEL (reference sequence). DNA for the CDR3: TGTGCCAGCAGCCCTGGGGCCTATGGCTACACCTTC. This codes for CASSPGAYGYTF.

The rearrangement uses TRBV5-1 and TRBJ2-2; D is perhaps TRBD1 (6 bases). The CDR3 sequence is 15 residues long. CDR1 is SGHRS, CDR2 YFSETQ, per germline. Trimming took off 3 bases at V and 0 bases at J, with 9 bases between the two ends. CDR3: CASSWGLANTGELFF. DNA of the CDR3: TGCGCCAGCAGCTGGGGGCTCGCGAACACCGGGGAGCTGTTTTTT.

This chain joins TRBV10-3 and TRBJ1-1, with D possibly TRBD1 on 6 matching bases. The V end lost 6 bases, the J end lost 3 bases, and 11 bases lay between the germline ends. The CDR3 runs to 13 residues. Germline V gives CDR1 ENHRY, CDR2 SYGVKD. The CDR3 spells CAIRRGGDTEAFF. In DNA, the CDR3 is TGTGCCATCAGGAGGGGGGGGGACACTGAAGCTTTCTTT.

This sequence joins TRBV6-6 and TRBJ2-1; 11 nucleotides match TRBD2. The ends lost 6 bases at V and 1 base at J; junction bases unmatched: 8. Per germline, CDR1 MNHNY and CDR2 SVGAGI (reference sequence). The CDR3 is 17 residues long. The chain's CDR3 is CASSRLTSGVSYNEQFF. Written as DNA, the CDR3 is TGTGCCAGCAGCCGACTGACTAGCGGGGTATCCTACAATGAGCAGTTCTTC.

The chain links TRBV5-1 to TRBJ1-3; perhaps TRBD1 as D (6 bases). V shed 0 bases and J shed 4 bases, with 8 bases lying between them. This CDR3 has 14 residues. Germline CDR1 reads SGHRS; CDR2 reads YFSETQ. CDR3: CASSLVGGGNTIYF. Here the CDR3 DNA reads TGCGCCAGCAGCTTGGTAGGGGGAGGAAACACCATATATTTT.

J is TRBJ1-1 and V is TRBV28; tentatively, D is TRBD1 (5 bases). CDR1 is MDHEN and CDR2 is SYDVKM in the germline V gene. This CDR3 contains 14 residues. Trimming took 5 bases from V and 9 from J, leaving 19 bases between them. In DNA, the CDR3 is TGTGCCAGCAGTCAGGGCAGGCCGTCCTCGAAAGCTTTCTTT. It encodes CASSQGRPSSKAFF.

V is TRBV7-2 and J is TRBJ2-1, with D possibly being TRBD2 (7 bases). Trimming shortened V by 6 bases and J by 7 bases, and 16 bases separated the two germline ends. The CDR3 length is 14 residues. Germline V gives CDR1 SGHTA, CDR2 FQGNSA. DNA for the CDR3: TGTGCCAGCAGGTGGGGAGGGGGGGCGAATGAGCAGTTCTTC. Protein: CASRWGGGANEQFF.

The chain has TRBV5-1 and TRBJ1-1; maybe TRBD1 (6 bases). The V and J ends lost 4 bases and 1 base respectively, with 14 bases between them. The CDR3 spans 15 residues. Germline values: CDR1 SGHRS, CDR2 YFSETQ. CDR3 sequence: CASSATGYGNTEAFF. CDR3 DNA: TGCGCCAGCAGCGCAACAGGGTATGGGAACACTGAAGCTTTCTTT.

On this clone itself: Since a much larger clone is just one base distant, this may be a read error. This chain connects TRBV11-2 to TRBJ1-1; D call uncertain. The CDR3 spans 13 residues. The germline V gene has CDR1 SGHAT and CDR2 FQNNGV. The ends were cut back, 1 base at V and 1 base at J, with 4 bases in the middle. CDR3 coding DNA: TGTGCCAGCAGCTTAGGGGCGAACACTGAAGCTTTCTTT. It specifies CASSLGANTEAFF.

This chain's CDR3 is CASSSGQVANYGYTF. CDR3 bases: TGCGCCAGCAGCTCCGGACAGGTAGCTAACTATGGCTACACCTTC. The chain combines TRBV5-1 with TRBJ1-2; 7 bases match TRBD1. There are 15 residues in the CDR3. J gave up 0 bases and V 3 bases, and 5 bases lay outside the gene matches. Germline loops: CDR1 SGHRS, CDR2 YFSETQ.

The chain joins TRBV19 to TRBJ2-5, with TRBD2 identical over 7 bases. Germline V gene lookup returns CDR1 LNHDA and CDR2 SQIVND (reference sequence). The length of the CDR3 is 12 residues. The V and J ends lost 3 bases and 5 bases, in that order; junction bases with no gene match: 0. CDR3 amino acids: CASSMGGETQYF. The CDR3 DNA reads TGTGCCAGTAGTATGGGGGGGGAGACCCAGTACTTC.

The chain couples TRBV6-6 to TRBJ2-4, with D possibly being TRBD2 (7 bases). V lost 5 bases and J 3 bases, leaving 20 bases between the germline ends. The V gene's germline CDR1 is MNHNY and CDR2 SVGAGI (reference sequence). The CDR3 consists of 17 residues. In DNA form, the CDR3 reads TGTGCCAGCAGTCCCACCCCGAGGGGGGGAGGCAAAAACATTCAGTACTTC. Its translation is CASSPTPRGGGKNIQYF.

The chain combines TRBV7-9 with TRBJ1-6; TRBD1 agrees at 10 bases. The V gene's germline CDR1 is SEHNR and CDR2 FQNEAQ (reference sequence). This CDR3 is 11 amino acids long. J lost 17 bases, V lost 3 bases, and 1 base had no gene match. Here the CDR3 DNA reads TGTGCCAGCAGCTTCGGGACAGGGGTCCACTTT. This gives the protein CASSFGTGVHF.

The chain is built from TRBV5-1 and TRBJ1-2, with 9 bases identical to TRBD1. J gave up 8 bases and V 4 bases, and 6 bases lay outside the gene matches. The CDR3 extends over 13 amino acids. Germline CDR1 is SGHRS and CDR2 is YFSETQ. CDR3 sequence (DNA): TGCGCCAGCAGCCGTGGGACAGGGCTCGGCTACACCTTC. Its translation: CASSRGTGLGYTF.

The chain joins TRBV19 to TRBJ1-4; D call uncertain. The CDR3 has 14 residues. Trimming took off 7 bases at V and 1 base at J, with 10 bases between the two ends. Per the germline V gene, CDR1 is LNHDA and CDR2 is SQIVND (reference sequence). CDR3 nucleotides: TGTGCCAGTACCGGAGGGATAACTAATGAAAAACTGTTTTTT. Protein product: CASTGGITNEKLFF.

This chain uses TRBV4-1 with TRBJ2-7, with D maybe TRBD1 (6 bases). The germline CDR1 and CDR2 sequences are MGHRA and YSYEKL. The germline V and J ends were trimmed by 0 bases and 4 bases, with 16 bases remaining between them. The CDR3 extends over 16 amino acids. This CDR3 reads CASSQDGSGGWYEQYF. CDR3 DNA: TGCGCCAGCAGCCAAGATGGGAGTGGGGGCTGGTACGAGCAGTACTTC.

This rearrangement joins TRBV6-5 to TRBJ1-1, with 9 nucleotides matching TRBD1. The CDR3 covers 13 residues. V lost 8 bases to trimming and J lost 4 bases; unmatched junction nucleotides: 5. Germline V gene lookup returns CDR1 MNHEY and CDR2 SVGAGI. The CDR3 protein is CASLDRGGTEAFF. Written as DNA, the CDR3 is TGTGCCAGCCTTGACAGGGGGGGCACTGAAGCTTTCTTT.

The chain employs TRBV4-2 and TRBJ2-2; the match to TRBD2 covers 14 bases. The CDR3 consists of 18 residues. V was pared by 3 bases and J by 2 bases, with 5 bases of the junction left unmatched. Germline V gene data show CDR1 as LGHNA and CDR2 as YNFKEQ. CDR3 bases: TGTGCCAGCAGCCAGAGGGGACTAGCGGGGGAAAACACCGGGGAGCTGTTTTTT. As protein: CASSQRGLAGENTGELFF.

V usage is TRBV9 and J usage is TRBJ2-2, with 9 bases lining up with TRBD1. Germline CDR1 and CDR2: SGDLS and YYNGEE. V dropped 3 bases and J dropped 4; count of bases not matched to a gene: 19. CDR3 length equals 20 residues. For the CDR3, the DNA is TGTGCCAGCAGCGGCCAAACGGACAGGGGTAGCCAACTGAGCACCGGGGAGCTGTTTTTT. Protein product: CASSGQTDRGSQLSTGELFF.

This clone has just one count. CDR3 coding DNA: TGTGCCAGCAGCAAGCCACAGGGGGGCGGTGGAAACACCATATATTTT. It encodes CASSKPQGGGGNTIYF. J is TRBJ1-3 and V is TRBV21-1; TRBD1, the D gene given by the table, was not confirmed from the DNA. TRBV21-1 is a documented pseudogene. The CDR3 consists of 16 residues.

The chain links TRBV5-6 to TRBJ2-7; 8 nucleotides align to TRBD2. Unmatched junction bases numbered 6, after V lost 3 bases and J lost 7 bases. CDR3 length: 13 amino acids. Germline V gene sequence: CDR1 SGHDT, CDR2 YYEEEE. The CDR3 loop reads CASSWDVAGEQYF. CDR3 DNA: TGTGCCAGCAGCTGGGACGTAGCGGGGGAGCAGTACTTC. Combining the CDR3 with reference TRBV5-6 and TRBJ2-7 gives the whole variable domain DAGVTQSPTHLIKTRGQQVTLRCSPKSGHDTVSWYQQALGQGPQFIFQYYEEEERQRGNFPDRFSGHQFPNYSSELNVNALLLGDSALYLCASSWDVAGEQYFGPGTRLTVT.

The rearrangement uses TRBV27 and TRBJ2-5; TRBD1 might be the D (6 bases). CDR1 and CDR2 from the germline V gene are MNHEY and SMNVEV (reference sequence). Deletions cut 5 bases from V and 5 bases from J, with 15 bases between. The CDR3 spans 14 residues. The CDR3 nucleotides are TGTGCCAGCAGTCCGGCAGGGGAAGCGGAGACCCAGTACTTC. It encodes CASSPAGEAETQYF.

As DNA, the CDR3 is TGTGCCAGCAGGGGGGGGTATGGCTACACCTTC. Protein: CASRGGYGYTF. This sequence joins TRBV12-3 or TRBV12-4 and TRBJ1-2, with D possibly TRBD1 on 5 matching bases. The CDR3 length is 11 residues. V was clipped by 6 bases and J by 5 bases, with 7 bases between them.

This clone was observed a single time. V is TRBV4-2 and J is TRBJ2-3, with no clear D. The CDR3 spans 14 residues. The germline V gene has CDR1 LGHNA and CDR2 YNFKEQ. The V and J ends lost 0 bases and 2 bases respectively, with 6 bases between them. Written as DNA, the CDR3 is TGTGCCAGCAGCCAAGATTGGCACACAGATACGCAGTATTTT. Translating gives CASSQDWHTDTQYF.

The rearrangement uses TRBV6-5 and TRBJ1-2; 8 bases are shared with TRBD1. This CDR3 spans 14 amino acids. With 4 bases clipped from V and 4 bases from J, the junction kept 5 bases outside the gene matches. The germline gives CDR1 MNHEY, CDR2 SVGAGI. CDR3 sequence reads: CASSSSDRGYGYTF. The CDR3 bases are TGTGCCAGCAGTTCATCCGACAGGGGCTATGGCTACACCTTC.

Comment on this clone: The same CDR3 arises from other DNA sequences in this sample as well. DNA of the CDR3: TGTGCCAGCAGCTACGACAGGGGCACTGAAGCTTTCTTT. Its protein is CASSYDRGTEAFF. The chain carries TRBV7-2 and TRBJ1-1, with 8 positions matching TRBD1. This CDR3 comprises 13 residues. Per the germline V gene, CDR1 is SGHTA and CDR2 is FQGNSA. The V gene end was trimmed by 4 bases and the J gene end by 4 bases; junction bases not matched to a gene: 2. Filled out from reference TRBV7-2 and TRBJ1-1, the complete variable domain reads GAGVSQSPSNKVTEKGKDVELRCDPISGHTALYWYRQSLGQGLEFLIYFQGNSAPDKSGLPSDRFSAERTGGSVSTLTIQRTQQEDSAVYLCASSYDRGTEAFFGQGTRLTVV.

As regards this clone: Within the sample, other DNA sequences also encode this same CDR3. The CDR3 DNA reads TGTGCCAGCTCCCCGACAGGGAACACTGAAGCTTTCTTT. It translates to CASSPTGNTEAFF. The genes are TRBV18 and TRBJ1-1; D is possibly TRBD1 (6 bases). In germline, CDR1 is KGHSH, CDR2 LQKENI. CDR3 size: 13 residues. Trimming removed 6 bases at V and 1 base at J, with 9 bases between.

This clone was counted between two and nine times. Other DNA variants within this sample encode the same CDR3. The chain combines TRBV4-1 with TRBJ2-1; 10 bases align to TRBD1. The germline CDR1 and CDR2 sequences are MGHRA and YSYEKL. V shed 0 bases, J shed 5 bases, and the junction held 4 bases outside the gene matches. CDR3 size: 16 residues. In DNA form, the CDR3 reads TGCGCCAGCAGCCAAGACTTCGGGACAGGGGACAATGAGCAGTTCTTC. Its protein is CASSQDFGTGDNEQFF.

The rearrangement uses TRBV7-3 and TRBJ1-3; D uncertain. CDR3 length: 14 amino acids. The V gene's germline CDR1 is SGHTA and CDR2 FQGTGA. Between the trimmed V and J ends, which lost 5 bases and 0 bases, there was a span of 8 bases. CDR3 sequence (DNA): TGTGCCAGCAGCCCCCACGGCTCTGGAAACACCATATATTTT. It codes for CASSPHGSGNTIYF. Combining the CDR3 with reference TRBV7-3 and TRBJ1-3 gives the whole variable domain GAGVSQTPSNKVTEKGKYVELRCDPISGHTALYWYRQSLGQGPEFLIYFQGTGAADDSGLPNDRFFAVRPEGSVSTLKIQRTERGDSAVYLCASSPHGSGNTIYFGEGSWLTVV.